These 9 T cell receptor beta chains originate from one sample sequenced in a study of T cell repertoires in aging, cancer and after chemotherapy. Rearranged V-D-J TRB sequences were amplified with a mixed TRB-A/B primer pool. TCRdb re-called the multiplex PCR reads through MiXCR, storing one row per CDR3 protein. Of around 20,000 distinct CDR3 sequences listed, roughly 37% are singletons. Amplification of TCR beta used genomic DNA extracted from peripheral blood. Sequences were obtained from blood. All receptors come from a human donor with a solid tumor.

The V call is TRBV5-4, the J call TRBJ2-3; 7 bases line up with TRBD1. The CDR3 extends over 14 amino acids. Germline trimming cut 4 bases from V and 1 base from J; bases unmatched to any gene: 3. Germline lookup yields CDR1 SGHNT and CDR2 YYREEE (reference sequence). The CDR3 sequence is CASSPDRGTDTQYF. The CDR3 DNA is TGTGCCAGCAGCCCTGACAGGGGCACAGATACGCAGTATTTT.

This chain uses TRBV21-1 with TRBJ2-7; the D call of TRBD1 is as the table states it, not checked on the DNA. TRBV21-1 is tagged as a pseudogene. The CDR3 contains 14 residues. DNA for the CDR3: TGTGCCAGCAGCAAAAGGGACAGAGCCTACGAGCAGTACTTC. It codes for CASSKRDRAYEQYF.

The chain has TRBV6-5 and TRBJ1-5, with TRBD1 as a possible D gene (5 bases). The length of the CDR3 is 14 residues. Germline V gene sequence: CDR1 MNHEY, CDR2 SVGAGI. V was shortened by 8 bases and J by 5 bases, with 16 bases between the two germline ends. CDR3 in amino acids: CASRRGSLDQPQHF. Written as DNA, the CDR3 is TGTGCCAGCCGCCGGGGGTCGCTAGATCAGCCCCAGCATTTT.

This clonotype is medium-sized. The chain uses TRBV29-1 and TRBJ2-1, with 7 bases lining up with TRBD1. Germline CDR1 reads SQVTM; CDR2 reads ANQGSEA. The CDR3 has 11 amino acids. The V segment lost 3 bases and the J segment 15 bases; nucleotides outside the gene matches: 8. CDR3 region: CSVDLDRQPFF. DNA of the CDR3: TGCAGCGTTGATCTGGACAGGCAACCGTTCTTC.

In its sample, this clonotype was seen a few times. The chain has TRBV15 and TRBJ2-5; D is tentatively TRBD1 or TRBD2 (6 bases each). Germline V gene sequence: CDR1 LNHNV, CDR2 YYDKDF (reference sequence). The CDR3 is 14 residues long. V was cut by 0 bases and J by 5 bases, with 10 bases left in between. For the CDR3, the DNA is TGTGCCACCAGCAGAGATCGGAGGGGGGAGACCCAGTACTTC. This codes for CATSRDRRGETQYF.

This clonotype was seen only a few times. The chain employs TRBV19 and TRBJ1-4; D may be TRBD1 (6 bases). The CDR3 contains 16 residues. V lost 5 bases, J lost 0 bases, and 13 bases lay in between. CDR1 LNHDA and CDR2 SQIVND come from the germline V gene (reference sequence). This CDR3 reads CASSLRDTSTNEKLFF. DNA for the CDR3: TGTGCCAGTAGTCTCCGGGACACCTCAACTAATGAAAAACTGTTTTTT.

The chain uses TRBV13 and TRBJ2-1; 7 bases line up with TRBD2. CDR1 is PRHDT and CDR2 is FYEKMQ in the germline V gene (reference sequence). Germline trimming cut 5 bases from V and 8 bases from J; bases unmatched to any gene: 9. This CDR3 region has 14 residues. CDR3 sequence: CASSGGGSFDEQFF. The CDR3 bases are TGTGCCAGCAGCGGAGGCGGGAGTTTCGATGAGCAGTTCTTC. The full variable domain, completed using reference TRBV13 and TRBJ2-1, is AAGVIQSPRHLIKEKRETATLKCYPIPRHDTVYWYQQGPGQDPQFLISFYEKMQSDKGSIPDRFSAQQFSDYHSELNMSSLELGDSALYFCASSGGGSFDEQFFGPGTRLTVL.

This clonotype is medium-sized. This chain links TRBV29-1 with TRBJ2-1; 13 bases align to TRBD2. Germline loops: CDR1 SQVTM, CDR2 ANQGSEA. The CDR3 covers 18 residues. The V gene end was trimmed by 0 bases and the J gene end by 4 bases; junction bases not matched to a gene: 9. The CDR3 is CSVEDLRTSGGQYNEQFF. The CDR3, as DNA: TGCAGCGTTGAAGATCTCCGGACTAGCGGGGGCCAATACAATGAGCAGTTCTTC.

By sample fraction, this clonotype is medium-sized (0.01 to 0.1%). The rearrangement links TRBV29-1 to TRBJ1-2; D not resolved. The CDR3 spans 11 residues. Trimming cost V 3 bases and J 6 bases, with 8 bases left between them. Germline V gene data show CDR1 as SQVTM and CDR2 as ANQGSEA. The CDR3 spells CSVDSGDGYTF. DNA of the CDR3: TGCAGCGTTGACAGTGGCGATGGCTACACCTTC.